These 19 T cell receptor beta chains came from one sample sequenced in a study of response to subunit inactivated influenza vaccine (dated by TCRdb to the late 2010s). Libraries were prepared through RT-PCR. For sequencing, an Illumina HiSeq 2500 was employed. Clones were called with MiXCR by TCRdb after fastp trimmed the public reads at Q25, and only in-frame beta chains were retained. Here each entry gathers all rows of one CDR3 protein and keeps the most common genes and DNA. In all, the sample holds about 540,000 distinct CDR3 sequences, and 20% to 25% of those were seen once. The ten largest clonotypes hold 2.5% to 3% of the sample. This sample was also put to use in a study of T cells expressing NK-cell markers. According to the second study: TCR beta cDNA libraries were made by 5'RACE template switching that added a universal primer site and unique molecular identifiers.

The sequencing used CD4+ T cells sorted from PBMCs, collected 11 to 12 days after vaccination. The receptor set was obtained from a man aged 50-60 years who received an inactivated influenza vaccine. Donor details come from another sample of the same person, matched by shared clones.

This chain uses TRBV5-6 with TRBJ2-1; 9 bases are a match to TRBD2. This CDR3 is built from 13 residues. The V and J ends lost 6 bases and 9 bases, in that order; junction bases with no gene match: 7. The germline gives CDR1 SGHDT, CDR2 YYEEEE. The CDR3 here is CASTAWRGGEQFF. Written as DNA, the CDR3 is TGTGCCAGCACCGCTTGGCGGGGGGGTGAGCAGTTCTTC.

Details on this clonotype: The junction shows a germline mismatch at one end, possibly a read error. V usage is TRBV25-1 and J usage is TRBJ2-2; no clear D. Germline lookup yields CDR1 MGHDK and CDR2 SYGVNS. The CDR3 consists of 12 residues. The CDR3 DNA reads as TGTGCCAGCAGTGAATTTGTCGGGCAGCTGTTTTTT. It encodes CASSEFVGQLFF. The variable domain in full, with the rest retrieved from reference TRBV25-1 and TRBJ2-2, is EADIYQTPRYLVIGTGKKITLECSQTMGHDKMYWYQQDPGMELHLIHYSYGVNSTEKGDLSSESTVSRIRTEHFPLTLESARPSHTSQYLCASSEFVGQLFFGEGSRLTVL.

The rearrangement uses TRBV5-1 and TRBJ2-3; TRBD1 might be the D (6 bases). V was clipped by 4 bases and J by 0 bases, with 12 bases between them. The germline V gene has CDR1 SGHRS and CDR2 YFSETQ. The CDR3 length is 15 residues. The CDR3 nucleotides read TGCGCCAGCAGCACAGGACAGCCTAGCACAGATACGCAGTATTTT. Encoded protein: CASSTGQPSTDTQYF.

This clonotype was seen a few times. The chain links TRBV3-1 to TRBJ2-3; 8 bases line up with TRBD2. The CDR3 consists of 13 residues. Germline CDR1 LGHDT, CDR2 YNNKEL (reference sequence). The junction had 5 bases not matched to a gene; V was cut back by 4 bases and J by 8 bases. CDR3 coding DNA: TGTGCCAGCAGCCCCCAGGCGGGGGGTACGCAGTATTTT. As protein: CASSPQAGGTQYF.

The CDR3: CASSPNPPGYEQYF. The CDR3 DNA sequence: TGTGCCAGCAGTCCCAACCCCCCTGGTTACGAGCAGTACTTC. The rearrangement links TRBV28 to TRBJ2-7, with no clear D. CDR3 length equals 14 residues. V was shortened by 5 bases and J by 4 bases, with 15 bases between the two germline ends. Germline CDR1 and CDR2: MDHEN and SYDVKM.

The gene calls are TRBV12-3 or TRBV12-4 and TRBJ1-6; possibly TRBD1 for D (6 bases). V was cut by 5 bases and J by 9 bases, with 8 bases left in between. The CDR3 has 12 amino acids. CDR3 sequence reads: CASSTGPSPLHF. The CDR3 coding sequence is TGTGCCAGCAGTACAGGGCCTTCACCCCTCCACTTT.

The chain links TRBV20-1 to TRBJ1-5; a possible D gene is TRBD1 (6 bases). Germline CDR1 and CDR2: DFQATT and SNEGSKA (reference sequence). With 0 bases removed from V and 5 bases from J, the gap between germline ends came to 11 bases. The CDR3 consists of 14 residues. The CDR3 sequence is CSARDRRGDQPQHF. In nucleotides, the CDR3 is TGCAGTGCTAGAGATCGTAGGGGGGATCAGCCCCAGCATTTT.

This clonotype was seen more than once but under ten times. The chain is built from TRBV7-2 and TRBJ2-7; D is uncertain. V was shortened by 5 bases and J by 5 bases, with 10 bases between the two germline ends. This CDR3 has 12 residues. Per the germline V gene, CDR1 is SGHTA and CDR2 is FQGNSA. Here the CDR3 reads CASSPVRHEQYF. CDR3 sequence (DNA): TGTGCCAGCAGCCCGGTCAGGCACGAGCAGTACTTC. The full variable domain, rest sourced from reference TRBV7-2 and TRBJ2-7, is GAGVSQSPSNKVTEKGKDVELRCDPISGHTALYWYRQSLGQGLEFLIYFQGNSAPDKSGLPSDRFSAERTGGSVSTLTIQRTQQEDSAVYLCASSPVRHEQYFGPGTRLTVT.

This clonotype has only a few counts. This chain links TRBV20-1 with TRBJ2-1, with D possibly being TRBD1 (6 bases). There are 16 residues in the CDR3. Germline V lookup: CDR1 DFQATT, CDR2 SNEGSKA (reference sequence). With 0 bases removed from V and 3 bases from J, the gap between germline ends came to 15 bases. The CDR3 DNA reads as TGCAGTGCTAGAGATCCCGGGACATATATCTACAATGAGCAGTTCTTC. It codes for CSARDPGTYIYNEQFF.

This clonotype was counted a few times. The chain couples TRBV6-2 or TRBV6-3 to TRBJ2-7; a weak D match, TRBD2 (6 bases). Germline V gene data show CDR1 as MNHEY and CDR2 as SVGEGT. The CDR3 consists of 13 residues. V lost 4 bases to trimming and J lost 11 bases, with 18 bases between them. CDR3 sequence: CASSSRGGGDEYF. The CDR3, as DNA: TGTGCCAGCAGTTCCAGAGGCGGAGGGGATGAGTACTTC.

This chain joins TRBV12-3 or TRBV12-4 and TRBJ2-3; TRBD2 is a possible D gene (5 bases). The CDR3 consists of 14 residues. Trimming left V 5 bases short and J 0 bases short, with 9 bases between. This CDR3 reads CASSPSWSTDTQYF. The CDR3 DNA follows: TGTGCCAGCAGTCCTAGCTGGAGCACAGATACGCAGTATTTT.

This clonotype was picked up a small number of times. This rearrangement joins TRBV5-6 to TRBJ2-5; the D gene is possibly TRBD2 (6 bases). The germline V and J ends were trimmed by 6 bases and 1 base, with 13 bases remaining between them. Germline loops: CDR1 SGHDT, CDR2 YYEEEE. This CDR3 region has 14 residues. CDR3 amino acids: CASMLRGTQETQYF. CDR3 bases: TGTGCCAGCATGCTTCGCGGGACCCAAGAGACCCAGTACTTC.

CDR3 loop: CASSYPGGQQFF. For the CDR3, the DNA is TGTGCCAGCAGTTATCCGGGCGGACAGCAGTTCTTC. The chain recombines TRBV6-2 or TRBV6-3 with TRBJ2-1; no definite D call. This CDR3 has 12 residues. V lost 3 bases, J lost 11 bases, and 11 bases lay in between. Germline assignment: CDR1 MNHEY and CDR2 SVGEGT.

The V and J genes are TRBV5-1 and TRBJ1-2, with unresolved D. With 2 bases removed from V and 7 bases from J, the gap between germline ends came to 12 bases. CDR1 is SGHRS and CDR2 is YFSETQ in the germline V gene. The CDR3 totals 13 residues. The CDR3 region is CASSFRREGGYTF. In nucleotides, the CDR3 is TGCGCCAGCAGCTTCCGAAGGGAAGGTGGCTACACCTTC.

The rearrangement links TRBV7-9 to TRBJ1-4; the D gene is possibly TRBD1 (6 bases). The CDR3 spans 13 residues. CDR1 and CDR2 from the germline V gene are SEHNR and FQNEAQ (reference sequence). The ends were cut back, 5 bases at V and 11 bases at J, with 15 bases in the middle. The CDR3 DNA reads TGTGCCAGCAGCGGTCGGAGGCAGGGGAAACTGTTTTTT. Translated: CASSGRRQGKLFF. Full variable domain (missing parts from reference TRBV7-9 and TRBJ1-4): DTGVSQNPRHKITKRGQNVTFRCDPISEHNRLYWYRQTLGQGPEFLTYFQNEAQLEKSRLLSDRFSAERPKGSFSTLEIQRTEQGDSAMYLCASSGRRQGKLFFGSGTQLSVL.

Here the CDR3 reads CASSPQSDSGELFF. In DNA, the CDR3 is TGTGCCAGCTCACCACAGAGCGATTCAGGGGAGCTGTTTTTT. The V gene is TRBV18, the J gene TRBJ2-2; D uncertain. The germline V gene encodes CDR1 KGHSH and CDR2 LQKENI. CDR3 length: 14 amino acids. Trimming cost V 1 base and J 8 bases, with 11 bases left between them.

The chain uses TRBV28 and TRBJ2-2, with D uncertain. Germline V CDR1 and CDR2: MDHEN, SYDVKM. This CDR3 is built from 15 residues. V dropped 5 bases and J dropped 6 bases, with 16 bases sitting between them. The CDR3 spells CASSLRGLIPGELFF. The CDR3 DNA reads TGTGCCAGCAGTCTCCGCGGCCTGATACCCGGGGAGCTGTTTTTT.

There are many counts of this clonotype. The V gene is TRBV7-9, the J gene TRBJ2-2; D remains unclear. Trimming removed 6 bases from V and 0 bases from J, with 17 bases in between. CDR3 length equals 17 residues. Germline V lookup: CDR1 SEHNR, CDR2 FQNEAQ (reference sequence). This chain's CDR3 is CASRLRWTQSNTGELFF. The CDR3 nucleotides are TGTGCCAGCAGACTCAGGTGGACCCAATCGAACACCGGGGAGCTGTTTTTT.

The chain uses TRBV5-1 and TRBJ2-7; possible D gene TRBD1, 5 bases. Germline values: CDR1 SGHRS, CDR2 YFSETQ. Trimming left V 7 bases short and J 6 bases short, with 11 bases between. The length of the CDR3 is 11 residues. DNA of the CDR3: TGCGCCAGCCGCCTCCAGGGCGAGCAGTACTTC. This gives the protein CASRLQGEQYF.